The clone carrying this T cell receptor beta chain was recorded a few times. Its specificity is unknown. The record originates from a study of cytomegalovirus exposure and HLA in healthy donors. Findings and limits, study-wide: When analyzed later, the rates of TCR association showed variation by HLA locus, with DRB1 the most and HLA-C the fewest. In vitro data verified three CMV-associated chains as specific for CMV antigens.

The V gene's germline CDR1 is ENHRY and CDR2 SYGVKD. This CDR3 contains 17 residues. V was pared by 0 bases and J by 0 bases, with 6 bases of the junction left unmatched. The PCR employed 60 Vbeta primers together with 13 Jbeta primers. Here immunoSEQ multiplex PCR was the method, and the copy in TCRdb shows in-frame clones only, minus some. The repertoire holds about 210,000 clones, with about 79% as singletons. The clonotype originates from a male donor in good health and CMV-seronegative. The rearrangement joins TRBV10-3 to TRBJ2-7, with 9 bases lining up with TRBD2. The sample comprised PBMCs. The CDR3: CAISESGGGRDSYEQYF. The CDR3 DNA is TGTGCCATCAGTGAGTCGGGGGGCGGGAGGGACTCCTACGAGCAGTACTTC.